A selection of T cell receptor beta chains follows, all from one sample in a study of Ad26.COV2.S vaccination and SARS-CoV-2 variants. Data came from immunoSEQ multiplex PCR; TCRdb stores just in-frame clones and leaves some out. Of just over 350,000 clones listed, 85% are singletons. This specimen consisted of peripheral blood, obtained in a trial of Ad26.COV2.S vaccine versus placebo. The receptors derive from a person aged 18 to 59 who received the Ad26.COV2.S COVID-19 vaccine or a placebo. The CDR3 runs from the conserved cysteine through the conserved F or W. Fields, in order: D gene, J gene, V gene, clone size, CDR3 protein, CDR3 DNA. D genes are given only for firm matches. The size field is filled for only some rows; it gives once, few, many or a size class.

d_call: TRBD1
j_call: TRBJ1-1
v_call: TRBV7-9
clone_size: few
cdr3_aa: CASSLLGGVDSMNTEAFF
cdr3_nt: TGTGCCAGCAGCTTATTAGGGGGCGTAGATTCCATGAACACTGAAGCTTTCTTT

d_call: -
j_call: TRBJ2-7
v_call: TRBV5-1
clone_size: -
cdr3_aa: CASSSYTAEAYEQYF
cdr3_nt: TGCGCCAGCAGCTCCTACACCGCGGAGGCCTACGAGCAGTACTTC

d_call: -
j_call: TRBJ1-5
v_call: TRBV18
clone_size: -
cdr3_aa: CASSPEFGGNQPQHF
cdr3_nt: TGTGCCAGCTCACCGGAATTTGGGGGCAATCAGCCCCAGCATTTT

d_call: TRBD1
j_call: TRBJ1-3
v_call: TRBV5-1
clone_size: -
cdr3_aa: CASSQQGSGNTIYF
cdr3_nt: TGCGCCAGCAGCCAACAGGGGTCTGGAAACACCATATATTTT

d_call: TRBD1
j_call: TRBJ2-2
v_call: TRBV5-1
clone_size: -
cdr3_aa: CASSQGASGELFF
cdr3_nt: TGCGCCAGCTCGCAGGGGGCATCCGGGGAGCTGTTTTTT

d_call: TRBD1
j_call: TRBJ2-1
v_call: TRBV10-3
clone_size: once
cdr3_aa: CAISWTGDDNEQFF
cdr3_nt: TGTGCCATCAGCTGGACAGGGGATGACAATGAGCAGTTCTTC

d_call: TRBD2
j_call: TRBJ2-1
v_call: TRBV4-1
clone_size: -
cdr3_aa: CASSQGLRGTSRYNEQFF
cdr3_nt: TGCGCCAGCAGCCAAGGGCTGCGTGGGACTAGCAGATACAATGAGCAGTTCTTC

d_call: TRBD1
j_call: TRBJ1-6
v_call: TRBV5-5
clone_size: few
cdr3_aa: CASSGDRGNSPLHF
cdr3_nt: TGTGCCAGCAGCGGAGACAGGGGTAATTCACCCCTCCACTTT

d_call: TRBD1
j_call: TRBJ2-2
v_call: TRBV29-1
clone_size: -
cdr3_aa: CSVESRQGTTGELFF
cdr3_nt: TGCAGCGTTGAATCCCGACAGGGGACCACCGGGGAGCTGTTTTTT

d_call: -
j_call: TRBJ2-5
v_call: TRBV2
clone_size: -
cdr3_aa: CASSPRQLAGQYF
cdr3_nt: TGTGCCAGCAGTCCCCGACAGTTGGCTGGACAGTACTTC

d_call: TRBD1
j_call: TRBJ1-4
v_call: TRBV5-1
clone_size: -
cdr3_aa: CASSLTDRGRGNEKLFF
cdr3_nt: TGCGCCAGCAGCTTGACGGACAGGGGACGGGGGAATGAAAAACTGTTTTTT

d_call: TRBD2
j_call: TRBJ2-3
v_call: TRBV7-7
clone_size: -
cdr3_aa: CASSDRLAGDTDTQYF
cdr3_nt: TGTGCCAGCAGCGATAGACTAGCGGGAGACACAGATACGCAGTATTTT

d_call: TRBD2
j_call: TRBJ2-7
v_call: TRBV28
clone_size: -
cdr3_aa: CASSLSGSGSSYEQYF
cdr3_nt: TGTGCCAGCAGTTTATCGGGTAGCGGGAGCTCCTACGAGCAGTACTTC

d_call: TRBD2
j_call: TRBJ2-5
v_call: TRBV9
clone_size: -
cdr3_aa: CASSPEGSGGARETQYF
cdr3_nt: TGTGCCAGCAGCCCAGAGGGGAGCGGGGGGGCTCGAGAGACCCAGTACTTC

d_call: TRBD1
j_call: TRBJ2-7
v_call: TRBV27
clone_size: -
cdr3_aa: CASRDGTGRNYEQYF
cdr3_nt: TGTGCCAGCAGGGACGGGACAGGGAGAAACTACGAGCAGTACTTC

d_call: TRBD2
j_call: TRBJ2-1
v_call: TRBV6-5
clone_size: -
cdr3_aa: CASSYVTSARQEQFF
cdr3_nt: TGTGCCAGCAGTTACGTGACTAGCGCGCGTCAGGAGCAGTTCTTC

d_call: TRBD1
j_call: TRBJ1-2
v_call: TRBV5-1
clone_size: -
cdr3_aa: CASSFTTGDGYTF
cdr3_nt: TGCGCCAGCAGCTTCACGACAGGGGATGGCTACACCTTC

d_call: -
j_call: TRBJ2-2
v_call: TRBV7-9
clone_size: -
cdr3_aa: CASSGSLNTGELFF
cdr3_nt: TGTGCCAGCAGCGGCTCCTTGAACACCGGGGAGCTGTTTTTT

d_call: TRBD2
j_call: TRBJ2-2
v_call: TRBV4-1
clone_size: -
cdr3_aa: CASSQGGSSGKTGELFF
cdr3_nt: TGCGCCAGCAGCCAGGGGGGGTCGAGTGGGAAGACCGGGGAGCTGTTTTTT

d_call: -
j_call: TRBJ1-5
v_call: TRBV9
clone_size: -
cdr3_aa: CASSGGPGGPQHF
cdr3_nt: TGTGCCAGCAGCGGGGGGCCCGGGGGGCCCCAGCATTTT

d_call: -
j_call: TRBJ2-6
v_call: TRBV7-2
clone_size: -
cdr3_aa: CASSFKRTPLSGANVLTF
cdr3_nt: TGTGCCAGCAGCTTCAAGCGGACTCCTCTCTCTGGGGCCAACGTCCTGACTTTC

d_call: -
j_call: TRBJ2-2
v_call: TRBV7-6
clone_size: -
cdr3_aa: CASSFSTRGGNTGELFF
cdr3_nt: TGTGCCAGCAGCTTCAGTACGAGGGGCGGGAACACCGGGGAGCTGTTTTTT

d_call: -
j_call: TRBJ2-7
v_call: TRBV4-1
clone_size: -
cdr3_aa: CASSQIPEKTYEQYF
cdr3_nt: TGCGCCAGCAGCCAAATACCGGAAAAAACCTACGAGCAGTACTTC

d_call: TRBD2
j_call: TRBJ2-5
v_call: TRBV4-1
clone_size: few
cdr3_aa: CASSQANLAGGGETQYF
cdr3_nt: TGCGCCAGCAGCCAAGCCAACTTAGCGGGAGGGGGAGAGACCCAGTACTTC

d_call: -
j_call: TRBJ1-1
v_call: TRBV28
clone_size: -
cdr3_aa: CASGNTEAFF
cdr3_nt: TGTGCCAGCGGTAACACTGAAGCTTTCTTT

d_call: -
j_call: TRBJ1-2
v_call: TRBV5-6
clone_size: -
cdr3_aa: CASSLGVARANYGYTF
cdr3_nt: TGTGCCAGCAGCTTGGGTGTCGCGCGAGCTAACTATGGCTACACCTTC

d_call: TRBD2
j_call: TRBJ2-3
v_call: TRBV29-1
clone_size: -
cdr3_aa: CSEGLAGVSDTQYF
cdr3_nt: TGCAGCGAGGGACTAGCGGGAGTGTCAGATACGCAGTATTTT

d_call: -
j_call: TRBJ1-1
v_call: TRBV15
clone_size: -
cdr3_aa: CATRAGLGNTEAFF
cdr3_nt: TGTGCCACCCGGGCAGGATTAGGGAACACTGAAGCTTTCTTT

d_call: -
j_call: TRBJ2-3
v_call: TRBV28
clone_size: -
cdr3_aa: CASSTSFRDAYSTDTQYF
cdr3_nt: TGTGCCAGCAGCACATCTTTCCGGGACGCCTATAGCACAGATACGCAGTATTTT

d_call: -
j_call: TRBJ2-7
v_call: TRBV6-5
clone_size: -
cdr3_aa: CASSYGAADYEQYF
cdr3_nt: TGTGCCAGCAGTTATGGGGCAGCAGACTACGAGCAGTACTTC

d_call: TRBD1
j_call: TRBJ1-1
v_call: TRBV29-1
clone_size: -
cdr3_aa: CSAPGQGYTEAFF
cdr3_nt: TGCAGCGCCCCCGGACAGGGCTACACTGAAGCTTTCTTT

d_call: TRBD1
j_call: TRBJ2-5
v_call: TRBV6-2/TRBV6-3
clone_size: -
cdr3_aa: CASSRDRETQYF
cdr3_nt: TGTGCCAGCAGTCGGGACAGAGAGACCCAGTACTTC

d_call: -
j_call: TRBJ1-2
v_call: TRBV27
clone_size: -
cdr3_aa: CASSSPAVGGGYTF
cdr3_nt: TGTGCCAGCAGTTCCCCGGCGGTTGGCGGTGGCTACACCTTC

d_call: -
j_call: TRBJ2-7
v_call: TRBV5-1
clone_size: -
cdr3_aa: CASSLDSGTSIEQYF
cdr3_nt: TGCGCCAGCAGCTTGGATTCCGGGACGTCCATCGAGCAGTACTTC

d_call: -
j_call: TRBJ2-7
v_call: TRBV5-1
clone_size: -
cdr3_aa: CASSPVDSYEQYF
cdr3_nt: TGCGCCAGCAGCCCGGTCGACTCCTACGAGCAGTACTTC

d_call: -
j_call: TRBJ2-7
v_call: TRBV9
clone_size: -
cdr3_aa: CASSVESLPYEQYF
cdr3_nt: TGTGCCAGCAGCGTAGAAAGTCTTCCCTACGAGCAGTACTTC

d_call: TRBD2
j_call: TRBJ2-1
v_call: TRBV11-2
clone_size: -
cdr3_aa: CASSFSGRGGEQFF
cdr3_nt: TGTGCCAGCAGCTTTAGCGGGAGAGGAGGCGAGCAGTTCTTC

d_call: -
j_call: TRBJ2-7
v_call: TRBV7-2
clone_size: -
cdr3_aa: CASSESQARSSYEQYF
cdr3_nt: TGTGCCAGCAGCGAATCACAAGCTAGGAGCTCCTACGAGCAGTACTTC

d_call: -
j_call: TRBJ2-1
v_call: TRBV5-5
clone_size: once
cdr3_aa: CASSMGLPEQFF
cdr3_nt: TGTGCCAGCAGCATGGGACTCCCGGAGCAGTTCTTC

d_call: -
j_call: TRBJ2-2
v_call: TRBV3-1/TRBV3-2
clone_size: -
cdr3_aa: CASSPDSRNTGELFF
cdr3_nt: TGTGCCAGCAGCCCGGATTCTAGGAACACCGGGGAGCTGTTTTTT

d_call: TRBD1
j_call: TRBJ1-2
v_call: TRBV5-4
clone_size: -
cdr3_aa: CASSLVQGARGYTF
cdr3_nt: TGTGCCAGCAGCTTGGTACAGGGGGCGCGAGGCTACACCTTC

d_call: -
j_call: TRBJ1-6
v_call: TRBV20-1
clone_size: -
cdr3_aa: CSASIGANSPLHF
cdr3_nt: TGCAGTGCTAGTATCGGCGCTAATTCACCCCTCCACTTT

d_call: -
j_call: TRBJ2-1
v_call: TRBV28
clone_size: -
cdr3_aa: CASSLLRDEQFF
cdr3_nt: TGTGCCAGCAGTTTATTGAGAGATGAGCAGTTCTTC

d_call: -
j_call: TRBJ2-7
v_call: TRBV18
clone_size: -
cdr3_aa: CASSPDILSYEQYF
cdr3_nt: TGTGCCAGCTCACCAGACATATTATCCTACGAGCAGTACTTC

d_call: TRBD1
j_call: TRBJ1-4
v_call: TRBV28
clone_size: -
cdr3_aa: CASSIGIDREDEKLFF
cdr3_nt: TGTGCCAGCAGCATTGGGATAGACAGGGAAGATGAAAAACTGTTTTTT

d_call: -
j_call: TRBJ1-2
v_call: TRBV4-3
clone_size: -
cdr3_aa: CASSQESGVYGYTF
cdr3_nt: TGCGCCAGCAGCCAAGAAAGTGGGGTTTATGGCTACACCTTC

d_call: -
j_call: TRBJ2-2
v_call: TRBV9
clone_size: -
cdr3_aa: CASSVGSTAMTGELFF
cdr3_nt: TGTGCCAGCAGCGTAGGTTCGACCGCCATGACCGGGGAGCTGTTTTTT